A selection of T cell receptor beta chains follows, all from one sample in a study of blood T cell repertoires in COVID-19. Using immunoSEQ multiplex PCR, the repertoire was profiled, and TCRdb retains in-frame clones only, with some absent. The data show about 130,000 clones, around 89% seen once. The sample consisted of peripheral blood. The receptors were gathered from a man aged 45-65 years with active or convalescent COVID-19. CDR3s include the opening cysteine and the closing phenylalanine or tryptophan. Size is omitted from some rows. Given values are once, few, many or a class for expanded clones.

cdr3_aa: CASSLDVAGTDTQYF; v_call: TRBV5-4; clone_size: NA; j_call: TRBJ2-3
cdr3_aa: CASSSGLAGGGQYF; v_call: TRBV6-5; clone_size: NA; j_call: TRBJ2-3
cdr3_aa: CASSEDPVSNQPQHF; v_call: TRBV6-1; clone_size: NA; j_call: TRBJ1-5
cdr3_aa: CASSLGLAGGEETQYF; v_call: TRBV5-1; clone_size: NA; j_call: TRBJ2-5
cdr3_aa: CASSTGTGRYEQYF; v_call: TRBV19; clone_size: NA; j_call: TRBJ2-7
cdr3_aa: CASSLGQGFIDEQYF; v_call: TRBV5-1; clone_size: NA; j_call: TRBJ2-7
cdr3_aa: CASASSHLEVNEQFF; v_call: TRBV19; clone_size: NA; j_call: TRBJ2-1
cdr3_aa: CASSSTHSGVPTDTQYF; v_call: TRBV28; clone_size: NA; j_call: TRBJ2-3
cdr3_aa: CASTTGTGRTDTQYF; v_call: TRBV6-6; clone_size: NA; j_call: TRBJ2-3
cdr3_aa: CASSSGGTYEQYF; v_call: TRBV7-2; clone_size: NA; j_call: TRBJ2-7
cdr3_aa: CASDSTEMNTEAFF; v_call: TRBV6-5; clone_size: NA; j_call: TRBJ1-1
cdr3_aa: CASSYFPGQGIYEQYF; v_call: TRBV5-1; clone_size: NA; j_call: TRBJ2-7
cdr3_aa: CATSALAGGSTDTQYF; v_call: TRBV24-1; clone_size: NA; j_call: TRBJ2-3
cdr3_aa: CATSDWQGVGYTF; v_call: TRBV24-1; clone_size: NA; j_call: TRBJ1-2
cdr3_aa: CASSGPGGSNQPQHF; v_call: TRBV19; clone_size: NA; j_call: TRBJ1-5
cdr3_aa: CAWGSGQGARGGYTF; v_call: TRBV30; clone_size: NA; j_call: TRBJ1-2
cdr3_aa: CASSYRRGAADTQYF; v_call: TRBV6-2/TRBV6-3; clone_size: NA; j_call: TRBJ2-3
cdr3_aa: CASTAQGRDEQYF; v_call: TRBV12-3/TRBV12-4; clone_size: few; j_call: TRBJ2-7
cdr3_aa: CASSMRYSYTEAFF; v_call: TRBV19; clone_size: NA; j_call: TRBJ1-1
cdr3_aa: CAWSNGQGTDQPQHF; v_call: TRBV30; clone_size: few; j_call: TRBJ1-5
cdr3_aa: CASRRGGLTDTQYF; v_call: TRBV2; clone_size: NA; j_call: TRBJ2-3
cdr3_aa: CASRFSENQPQHF; v_call: TRBV2; clone_size: NA; j_call: TRBJ1-5
cdr3_aa: CASSDDGNYNEQFF; v_call: TRBV6-4; clone_size: NA; j_call: TRBJ2-1
cdr3_aa: CATSDTRTGGDYGYTF; v_call: TRBV24-1; clone_size: NA; j_call: TRBJ1-2
cdr3_aa: CASSTSGLAKNIQYF; v_call: TRBV2; clone_size: NA; j_call: TRBJ2-4
cdr3_aa: CASSPDRVVSATQYF; v_call: TRBV18; clone_size: NA; j_call: TRBJ2-5
cdr3_aa: CASSEAPRTGRYF; v_call: TRBV6-1; clone_size: NA; j_call: TRBJ2-7
cdr3_aa: CASRTAGPSYNEQFF; v_call: TRBV19; clone_size: few; j_call: TRBJ2-1
cdr3_aa: CASRVGRETGELFF; v_call: TRBV10-1; clone_size: NA; j_call: TRBJ2-2
cdr3_aa: CASRNSGAQETQYF; v_call: TRBV6-5; clone_size: once; j_call: TRBJ2-5
cdr3_aa: CASSFWEMSNYGYTF; v_call: TRBV5-4; clone_size: NA; j_call: TRBJ1-2
cdr3_aa: CASSRGTGGQNTGELFF; v_call: TRBV4-2; clone_size: few; j_call: TRBJ2-2
cdr3_aa: CASSLWVDSKTSEQFF; v_call: TRBV7-6; clone_size: NA; j_call: TRBJ2-1
cdr3_aa: CAITMTMGRSNQPQHF; v_call: TRBV2; clone_size: NA; j_call: TRBJ1-5
cdr3_aa: CASSYAGGLIYEQYF; v_call: TRBV27; clone_size: few; j_call: TRBJ2-7
cdr3_aa: CASSSGQGAGEQYF; v_call: TRBV5-1; clone_size: NA; j_call: TRBJ2-7
cdr3_aa: CASSWDFESSYEQYF; v_call: TRBV27; clone_size: NA; j_call: TRBJ2-7
cdr3_aa: CASSYLAGPSTDTQYF; v_call: TRBV11-2; clone_size: NA; j_call: TRBJ2-3
cdr3_aa: CSVILASEQYF; v_call: TRBV29-1; clone_size: few; j_call: TRBJ2-7
cdr3_aa: CASSGDRERTEAFF; v_call: TRBV2; clone_size: NA; j_call: TRBJ1-1
cdr3_aa: CASSHDRVETTGYEQYF; v_call: TRBV7-9; clone_size: NA; j_call: TRBJ2-7
cdr3_aa: CASSEGQGDRGYTF; v_call: TRBV5-1; clone_size: NA; j_call: TRBJ1-2
cdr3_aa: CASSRRGDRASYEQYF; v_call: TRBV9; clone_size: NA; j_call: TRBJ2-7
cdr3_aa: CASVLAGSINYEQYF; v_call: TRBV7-2; clone_size: NA; j_call: TRBJ2-7
cdr3_aa: CSATGSTEAFF; v_call: TRBV20-1; clone_size: NA; j_call: TRBJ1-1
cdr3_aa: CASSLDRAHTQYF; v_call: TRBV12-3/TRBV12-4; clone_size: NA; j_call: TRBJ2-3
cdr3_aa: CASSEQGSGELFF; v_call: TRBV2; clone_size: NA; j_call: TRBJ2-2
cdr3_aa: CASSGTQYF; v_call: TRBV6-4; clone_size: NA; j_call: TRBJ2-3
cdr3_aa: CASSPSTGTSGEQYF; v_call: TRBV5-1; clone_size: NA; j_call: TRBJ2-7
cdr3_aa: CASSVYQETQYF; v_call: TRBV5-1; clone_size: NA; j_call: TRBJ2-5